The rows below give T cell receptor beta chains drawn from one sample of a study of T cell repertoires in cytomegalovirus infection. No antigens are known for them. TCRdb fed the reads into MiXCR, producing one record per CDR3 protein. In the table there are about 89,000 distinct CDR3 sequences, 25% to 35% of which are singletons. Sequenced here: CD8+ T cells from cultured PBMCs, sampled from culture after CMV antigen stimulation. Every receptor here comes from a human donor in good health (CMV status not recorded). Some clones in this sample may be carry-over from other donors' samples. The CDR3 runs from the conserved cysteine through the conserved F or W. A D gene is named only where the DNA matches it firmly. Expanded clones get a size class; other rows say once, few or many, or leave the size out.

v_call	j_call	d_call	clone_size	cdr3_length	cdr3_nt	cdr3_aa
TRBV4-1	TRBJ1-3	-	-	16	TGCGCCAGCCGGGAGGAAGGGGCGACGTCTGGAAACACCATATATTTT	CASREEGATSGNTIYF
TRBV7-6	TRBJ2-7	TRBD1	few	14	TGTGCCAGCAGCCCCCCCGACAGGGGCTACGAGCAGTACTTC	CASSPPDRGYEQYF
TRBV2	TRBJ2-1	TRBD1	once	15	TGTGCCAGCAGTGAATCAGGGGGTCCCTACAATGAGCAGTTCTTC	CASSESGGPYNEQFF
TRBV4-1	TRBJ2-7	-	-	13	TGCGCCAGCAGCCAAGGTACAAGCTACGAGCAGTACTTC	CASSQGTSYEQYF
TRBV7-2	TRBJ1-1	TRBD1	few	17	TGTGCCAGCAGCTCCCGGGACAGGGGTTTCATGAACACTGAAGCTTTCTTT	CASSSRDRGFMNTEAFF
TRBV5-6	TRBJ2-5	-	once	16	TGTGCCAGCAGCTTGTTCTCATGGACCCAACAAGAGACCCAGTACTTC	CASSLFSWTQQETQYF
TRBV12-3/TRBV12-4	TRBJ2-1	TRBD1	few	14	TGTGCCAGCAGTTTTGGACAGGGGCTCAATGAGCAGTTCTTC	CASSFGQGLNEQFF
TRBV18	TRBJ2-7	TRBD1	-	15	TGTGCCAGCTCACCCTTTGGGACAGGGACCTACGAGCAGTACTTC	CASSPFGTGTYEQYF
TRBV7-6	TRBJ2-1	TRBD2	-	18	TGTGCCAGCAGCTTGGTAGCGGGGGCGCCCCCCACAATCAATGAGCAGTTCTTC	CASSLVAGAPPTINEQFF
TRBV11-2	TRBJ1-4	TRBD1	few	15	TGTGCCAGCAGGGGACGGGACAGGATTAGTGAAAAACTGTTTTTT	CASRGRDRISEKLFF
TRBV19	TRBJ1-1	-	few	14	TGTGCCAGTAGTATCGGGGGTCCGGGCACTGAAGCTTTCTTT	CASSIGGPGTEAFF
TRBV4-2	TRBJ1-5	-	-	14	TGTGCCAGCAGCCAAGAGCATAGCAATCAGCCCCAGCATTTT	CASSQEHSNQPQHF
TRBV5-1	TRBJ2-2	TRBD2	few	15	TGCGCCAGCAGCTGGGGACTAGCGGGGACCGGGGAGCTGTTTTTT	CASSWGLAGTGELFF
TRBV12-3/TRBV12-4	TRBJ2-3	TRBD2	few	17	TGTGCCAGCAGTCCCTGGACTAGCGGGAAGGGGGCAGATACGCAGTATTTT	CASSPWTSGKGADTQYF
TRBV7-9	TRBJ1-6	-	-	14	TGTGCCAGCAGCTCACCACTGGGCAATTCACCCCTCCACTTT	CASSSPLGNSPLHF
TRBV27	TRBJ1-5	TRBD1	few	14	TGTGCCAGCGCCTATACAGGGGGCAATCAGCCCCAGCATTTT	CASAYTGGNQPQHF
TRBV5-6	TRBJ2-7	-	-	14	TGTGCCAGCAGCCCCTGGACACTCTCCTACGAGCAGTACTTC	CASSPWTLSYEQYF
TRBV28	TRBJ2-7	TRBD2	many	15	TGTGCCAGCAGTTTAAGTACAGCGGGAGCCTACGAGCAGTACTTC	CASSLSTAGAYEQYF
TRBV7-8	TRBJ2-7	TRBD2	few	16	TGTGCCAGCAGCTCGTCCGCAGGAGCGGGGGTATACGAGCAGTACTTC	CASSSSAGAGVYEQYF
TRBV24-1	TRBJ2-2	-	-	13	TGTGCCACCAAGGGGGGTAACACCGGGGAGCTGTTTTTT	CATKGGNTGELFF
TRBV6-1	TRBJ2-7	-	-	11	TGTGCCAGCAGTGATTTCAACGAGCAGTACTTC	CASSDFNEQYF
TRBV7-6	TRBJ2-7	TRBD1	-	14	TGTGCCAGCAGCTTGAGGGGGCCGACCTACGAGCAGTACTTC	CASSLRGPTYEQYF
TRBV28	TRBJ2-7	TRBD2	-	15	TGTGCCAGCAGTCCGACCCTTAGCGGGGGGTACGAGCAGTACTTC	CASSPTLSGGYEQYF
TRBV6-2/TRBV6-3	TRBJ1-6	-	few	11	TGTGCCAGCAGTTCCATGGCGGCCCTCCACTTT	CASSSMAALHF
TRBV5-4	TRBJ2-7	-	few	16	TGTGCCAGCAGCACTCAGGACTACGCAGATACCTACGAGCAGTACTTC	CASSTQDYADTYEQYF
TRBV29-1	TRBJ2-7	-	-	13	TGCAGCGCAAGGGCCTCAAGCTCCTACGAGCAGTACTTC	CSARASSSYEQYF
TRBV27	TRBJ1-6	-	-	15	TGTGCCAGCAGTTCACAGGACACGTTTGATTCACCCCTCCACTTT	CASSSQDTFDSPLHF
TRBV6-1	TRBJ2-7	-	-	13	TGTGCCAGCAGTTACCACTACAGGGACGAGCAGTACTTC	CASSYHYRDEQYF
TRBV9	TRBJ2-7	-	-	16	TGTGCCAGCAGCCCAATGGGATCGGGCAGCCTCGGTGAGCAGTACTTC	CASSPMGSGSLGEQYF
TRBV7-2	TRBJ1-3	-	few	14	TGTGCCAGCAGCACTCAGGGATCTGGAAACACCATATATTTT	CASSTQGSGNTIYF
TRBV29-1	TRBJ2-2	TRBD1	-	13	TGCAGCGGGCAGACAGGGGGGACCGGGGAGCTGTTTTTT	CSGQTGGTGELFF
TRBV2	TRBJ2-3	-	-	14	TGTGCCAGCAGGACAAAGGCTAGCACAGATACGCAGTATTTT	CASRTKASTDTQYF
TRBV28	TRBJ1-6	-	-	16	TGTGCCAACAGTCCCCATGGGCTAGCCTATAATTCACCCCTCCACTTT	CANSPHGLAYNSPLHF
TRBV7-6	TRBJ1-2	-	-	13	TGTGCCAGCAGCACCCCCGGGCTTAATGGCTACACCTTC	CASSTPGLNGYTF
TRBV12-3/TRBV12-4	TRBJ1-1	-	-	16	TGTGCCAGCAGTTTTGGGAGACCGATTATGAACACTGAAGCTTTCTTT	CASSFGRPIMNTEAFF
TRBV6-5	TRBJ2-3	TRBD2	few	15	TGTGCCAGCAGTTACTCGCGGGGGGGCTCAGATACGCAGTATTTT	CASSYSRGGSDTQYF